This T cell receptor (beta chain) was sequenced during a study of shared clonotypes between healthy human individuals. Study in general: Sampling drew on donors who were a couple of women and a few men aged 18 to 49.

The table came from immunoSEQ multiplex PCR; TCRdb's copy has only in-frame clones and leaves some out. The sample carries some 2.4 million clones, roughly 93% recorded once. As for this clone: The antigen is not known.

Germline V lookup: CDR1 SGHTA, CDR2 FQGNSA. V gave up 5 bases and J gave up 1 base; unmatched junction bases: 6. This CDR3 has 16 amino acids. Notes on the study in general: Memory subsets had estimated richness that was generally smaller than that of naive subsets.

The TCR comes from a young man in good health. Some clones in this sample may be carry-over from other donors' samples. The sample was naive CD4+ T cells from PBMCs. Subset specified: CD45RA+ positively selected. The chain combines TRBV7-2 with TRBJ2-2, with TRBD2 identical over 8 bases. CDR3 sequence reads: CASSPPAGGNTGELFF. CDR3 nucleotides: TGTGCCAGCAGCCCCCCCGCGGGGGGGAACACCGGGGAGCTGTTTTTT.